This T cell receptor beta chain was captured in a study of OX40 agonist ivuxolimab in advanced cancers. Study-level background: One hepatocellular carcinoma and a couple of cutaneous melanoma patients partially responded. Study-level results: Some patients who did not respond also had low normalized T-cell clonal expansion. Compared with others, partial responders at 0.1-3.0 mg/kg displayed clonal expansion among the lowest.

The CDR3 covers 14 residues. Trimming removed 0 bases from V and 4 bases from J, with 7 bases in between. Germline-derived CDR1 and CDR2 are SGHAT and FQNNGV. Regarding this clone: Its matching antigen is unknown.

Baseline was the first blood sampling point, followed by cycle 4 day 1 and cycle 7 day 1. The table came from immunoSEQ multiplex PCR; TCRdb's copy has only in-frame clones and leaves some out. The table lists roughly 13,000 clones, under 85% of them singletons. The TCR was taken from an adult with an advanced solid tumor such as melanoma, head and neck, liver or kidney cancer. Sequenced here: CD4+ or CD8+ T cells sorted from blood, sampled in a trial of the OX40 agonist ivuxolimab. J is TRBJ1-3 and V is TRBV11-2; D not resolved. This CDR3 is CASSLDGRGNTIYF. In DNA, the CDR3 is TGTGCCAGCAGCTTAGACGGCCGCGGAAACACCATATATTTT.